This is a list of T cell receptor beta chains from one sample in a study of blood T cell repertoires in COVID-19. The table came from immunoSEQ multiplex PCR; TCRdb's copy has only in-frame clones and leaves some out. The table has about 74,000 clones, about 86% seen once. Sequencing was performed on peripheral blood. These receptor sequences come from a woman of 80 years or more with active or convalescent COVID-19. Both conserved end residues are part of each CDR3. D genes are given only for firm matches. Clone size is stated in some rows and not others, as once, few, many or a class when expanded.

V gene	D gene	J gene	clone size	CDR3 DNA	CDR3 protein
TRBV6-5	-	TRBJ1-1	-	TGTGCCAGCAGTCTTTCACGGGTTAACACTGAAGCTTTCTTT	CASSLSRVNTEAFF
TRBV2	-	TRBJ2-2	once	TGTGCCAGCAGTGGTGTGCAGGGGCAAGCCGGGGAGCTGTTTTTT	CASSGVQGQAGELFF
TRBV5-6	-	TRBJ2-7	-	TGTGCCAGCAGCTACGGACAAGTAGGGTCCTACGAGCAGTACTTC	CASSYGQVGSYEQYF
TRBV18	-	TRBJ1-1	-	TGTGCCAGCTCACCGGGGCCAGGAGGGGCGCTCACTGAAGCTTTCTTT	CASSPGPGGALTEAFF
TRBV11-2	TRBD2	TRBJ2-3	-	TGTGCCAGCAGCCGTACTGGCGGGGGGGTGTCAGATACGCAGTATTTT	CASSRTGGGVSDTQYF
TRBV19	-	TRBJ1-2	few	TGTGCCAGTAGTATAGGAGGACGGGGTAGTGATGGCTACACCTTC	CASSIGGRGSDGYTF
TRBV7-2	-	TRBJ2-2	-	TGTGCCAGCAGCTTGGTGGGGGACTTCGCCGGGGAGCTGTTTTTT	CASSLVGDFAGELFF
TRBV5-8	TRBD1	TRBJ1-1	-	TGTGCCAGCAGCGTGTGGACAGGGGGAACTGAAGCTTTCTTT	CASSVWTGGTEAFF
TRBV3-1/TRBV3-2	TRBD2	TRBJ2-1	-	TGTGCCAGCAGCCGGGCTAGCGGGGGCTTAAGGGAGCAGTTCTTC	CASSRASGGLREQFF
TRBV3-1/TRBV3-2	-	TRBJ1-1	-	TGTGCCAGCAGCCAGGCCACTGAAGCTTTCTTT	CASSQATEAFF
TRBV18	TRBD2	TRBJ2-3	once	TGTGCCAGCTCATTCATCAGCGGGGGGGCCCTACGCACAGATACGCAGTATTTT	CASSFISGGALRTDTQYF
TRBV18	-	TRBJ1-5	-	TGTGCCAGCTCACCCAACGGGGATCAGCCCCAGCATTTT	CASSPNGDQPQHF
TRBV9	-	TRBJ1-1	-	TGTGCCAGCAGCGTAGTGGGGGGATTCAACACTGAAGCTTTCTTT	CASSVVGGFNTEAFF
TRBV7-9	-	TRBJ1-1	-	TGTGCCAGCAGCTTAGCAGGGGTGAACACTGAAGCTTTCTTT	CASSLAGVNTEAFF
TRBV19	-	TRBJ1-4	-	TGTGCCAGTAGTATACGGTTTGAAAAACTGTTTTTT	CASSIRFEKLFF